Listed below are T cell receptor beta chains from one sample, sequenced in a study of cytomegalovirus exposure and HLA in healthy donors. Sequenced by immunoSEQ multiplex PCR; TCRdb stores in-frame clones only, minus some. The sample holds about 250,000 clones; around 65% are singletons and the top ten take 2% to 2.5%. What was sequenced was PBMCs. Every receptor here comes from a female donor in good health and CMV-seronegative. The CDR3 runs from the conserved cysteine through the conserved F or W. The D gene is left open where the match is weak. Expanded clones get a size class; other rows say once, few or many, or leave the size out.

NA,TRBJ2-7,TRBD2,TRBV28,TGTGCCAGCCGCAATAGCGGGAGCATATACGAGCAGTACTTC,CASRNSGSIYEQYF
NA,TRBJ1-1,NA,TRBV18,TGTGCCAGCTCAGCCCGAACAGGGACGGCGAACACTGAAGCTTTCTTT,CASSARTGTANTEAFF
NA,TRBJ1-1,NA,TRBV7-9,TGTGCCAGCAGGAAGGAGCGGAACACTGAAGCTTTCTTT,CASRKERNTEAFF
NA,TRBJ2-1,TRBD2,TRBV7-9,TGTGCCAGCGGGAGCGGGATGAGTCGAGTAAGCAATGAGCAGTTCTTC,CASGSGMSRVSNEQFF
once,TRBJ1-5,TRBD1,TRBV6-5,TGTGCCAGCAGTTTGACAGGGGTGGGCCAGCCCCAGCATTTT,CASSLTGVGQPQHF
NA,TRBJ2-1,TRBD2,TRBV25-1,TGTGCCAGCAGTAAAGCGGGAGGAACTTCCTACAATGAGCAGTTCTTC,CASSKAGGTSYNEQFF
NA,TRBJ1-5,NA,TRBV2,TGTGCCAGCAGCAGGACAGAAGTCAATCAGCCCCAGCATTTT,CASSRTEVNQPQHF
NA,TRBJ1-6,NA,TRBV15,TGTGCCACCAGCAGAGAGTCAGGTGCCCATTCACCCCTCCACTTT,CATSRESGAHSPLHF
NA,TRBJ2-1,NA,TRBV4-1,TGCGCCAGCAGCCAGGGAGGACTAGGGGGGAATGAGCAGTTCTTC,CASSQGGLGGNEQFF
NA,TRBJ1-1,NA,TRBV19,TGTGCCAGTAGTGCGGACATATCGAACACTGAAGCTTTCTTT,CASSADISNTEAFF
few,TRBJ2-2,TRBD2,TRBV9,TGTGCCAGCGCCCTGGCGGGAGCGGTCGGGGAGCTGTTTTTT,CASALAGAVGELFF
once,TRBJ2-1,TRBD1,TRBV9,TGTGCCAGCAGCGCTCAATGGACAGGGAATGAGCAGTTCTTC,CASSAQWTGNEQFF
NA,TRBJ2-5,NA,TRBV28,TGTGCCAGCAGCCGCAGGGCAGGGCAGAGGGAGACCCAGTACTTC,CASSRRAGQRETQYF
NA,TRBJ2-7,NA,TRBV7-9,TGTGCCAGCAGCAAGGCAGGGGCTACCTACGAGCAGTACTTC,CASSKAGATYEQYF
NA,TRBJ1-2,TRBD1,TRBV29-1,TGCAGCGTTGAACGACAGGGGGGCGGCTACACCTTC,CSVERQGGGYTF
NA,TRBJ2-1,NA,TRBV28,TGTGCCAGCAGCAAATACAATGAGCAGTTCTTC,CASSKYNEQFF
few,TRBJ2-7,TRBD2,TRBV6-5,TGTGCCAGCAGGCCCCGGGCTAGCGGGAGAGGCGAGCAGTACTTC,CASRPRASGRGEQYF
NA,TRBJ1-1,NA,TRBV9,TGTGCCAGCAGCGGCGACAGTGCACAAGCTTTCTTT,CASSGDSAQAFF
NA,TRBJ1-2,NA,TRBV7-8,TGTGCCAGCAGCCAGGACAGATTCTCCTACTATGGCTACACCTTC,CASSQDRFSYYGYTF
few,TRBJ2-3,NA,TRBV6-1,TGTGCCAGCAGTGAATTTGGTCTAAGCACAGATACGCAGTATTTT,CASSEFGLSTDTQYF
NA,TRBJ1-2,NA,TRBV7-2,TGTGCCAGCAGCGAGACTCGTGGCTACACCTTC,CASSETRGYTF
NA,TRBJ1-1,NA,TRBV20-1,TGCAGTGCATCTATGAACACTGAAGCTTTCTTT,CSASMNTEAFF
NA,TRBJ2-7,TRBD2,TRBV28,TGTGCCAGTAAAGCGGGAGTTGGCTACGAGCAGTACTTC,CASKAGVGYEQYF
NA,TRBJ1-1,TRBD1,TRBV5-1,TGCGCCAGCAGCACCCGACAGGGTAGGGTGAACACTGAAGCTTTCTTT,CASSTRQGRVNTEAFF
once,TRBJ2-5,NA,TRBV2,TGTGCCAGCAGTGCCTCAGGGAAAGGGGAGACCCAGTACTTC,CASSASGKGETQYF
NA,TRBJ1-1,NA,TRBV29-1,TGCAGCGTTGAAGACAGGGTAGAAGCTTTCTTT,CSVEDRVEAFF
NA,TRBJ2-7,TRBD2,TRBV18,TGTGCCAGCTCACCACGGTCAGGAACTAGCGGGAGGGCTTACGAGCAGTACTTC,CASSPRSGTSGRAYEQYF
NA,TRBJ1-6,NA,TRBV7-9,TGTGCCAGCAGCTCTCAGGGAATCGGATCACCCCTCCACTTT,CASSSQGIGSPLHF
NA,TRBJ2-1,TRBD2,TRBV29-1,TGCAGCGGACGAAGCGGGGGTTTTCAAAACAATGAGCAGTTCTTC,CSGRSGGFQNNEQFF
NA,TRBJ2-3,TRBD1,TRBV10-1,TGCGCCAGTTCCCAGGGGACCGGGACAGGGAGGAGTAGGGATACGCAGTATTTT,CASSQGTGTGRSRDTQYF
NA,TRBJ2-3,NA,TRBV9,TGTGCCAGCAGCGTCGGGACAAGCACAGATACGCAGTATTTT,CASSVGTSTDTQYF
few,TRBJ1-1,NA,TRBV4-1,TGCGCCAGCAGCCAAGACGCCAGGAGGTGGGGTGAAGCTTTCTTT,CASSQDARRWGEAFF
NA,TRBJ2-2,TRBD2,TRBV14,TGTGCCAGCAGCCAAGCACTAGCGGGAGGCGGGGAGCTGTTTTTT,CASSQALAGGGELFF
NA,TRBJ2-2,TRBD2,TRBV18,TGTGCCAGCTCACCACCCAGCGGGACTGGGGAGCTGTTTTTT,CASSPPSGTGELFF
NA,TRBJ2-3,TRBD2,TRBV27,TGTGCCAGCAGTTTCGGGACTAACACAGATACGCAGTATTTT,CASSFGTNTDTQYF
few,TRBJ1-5,NA,TRBV27,TGTGCCAGCAGTTTATCATCAGGGTTTTTTAGCAATCAGCCCCAGCATTTT,CASSLSSGFFSNQPQHF
NA,TRBJ2-2,TRBD2,TRBV5-1,TGCGCCAGCAGCGCCCGGGAGGCCGGGGAGCTGTTTTTT,CASSAREAGELFF
NA,TRBJ2-5,NA,TRBV6-1,TGTGCCAGCAGTGACTGGAGACAGGCCCAGTACTTC,CASSDWRQAQYF
NA,TRBJ1-1,NA,TRBV5-1,TGCGCCAGCAGCTTGAGAGAGATGAACACTGAAGCTTTCTTT,CASSLREMNTEAFF
few,TRBJ2-7,NA,TRBV4-2,TGTGCCAGCAGCCAAGACCACAGGACCTACGAGCAGTACTTC,CASSQDHRTYEQYF
NA,TRBJ2-1,TRBD2,TRBV7-9,TGTGCCAGCAGCGTCTTAGGCGGGAGGGCCAATGAGCAGTTCTTC,CASSVLGGRANEQFF
few,TRBJ1-1,NA,TRBV2,TGTGCCAGCAGCCTACAGGCTGGGCACACTGAAGCTTTCTTT,CASSLQAGHTEAFF
few,TRBJ2-5,TRBD1,TRBV5-1,TGCGCCAGCAGCCCTGGGACAGGGAGACAGGCCCAGTACTTC,CASSPGTGRQAQYF
few,TRBJ2-2,NA,TRBV2,TGTGCCAGCAGTGTCCCCGGAGTACACACCGGGGAGCTGTTTTTT,CASSVPGVHTGELFF
NA,TRBJ1-5,NA,TRBV6-5,TGTGCCAGCAGTTACTCGAGTCAGGGGCTGGCCCAGCATTTT,CASSYSSQGLAQHF
NA,TRBJ2-7,NA,TRBV7-2,TGTGCCAGCAGCGGTACAGTGACCTCGTACGAGCAGTACTTC,CASSGTVTSYEQYF
NA,TRBJ2-2,TRBD2,TRBV6-1,TGTGCCAGCACAGGCCTAGCGGGTCCCGGGGAGCTGTTTTTT,CASTGLAGPGELFF
NA,TRBJ2-5,NA,TRBV7-3,TGTGCCAGCAGCTTAACCGTCCAAGAGACCCAGTACTTC,CASSLTVQETQYF
NA,TRBJ2-3,NA,TRBV5-6,TGTGCCAGCAGCTTTACGGCCCAGGGAGATACGCAGTATTTT,CASSFTAQGDTQYF
NA,TRBJ2-7,TRBD2,TRBV15,TGTGCCACCAGCACTATAGCCGGGGGGGGTTTTCACGAGCAGTACTTC,CATSTIAGGGFHEQYF
NA,TRBJ2-7,NA,TRBV6-1,TGTGCCAGCAGTGGGGGGACAAGATTCAACCAGTACTTC,CASSGGTRFNQYF
NA,TRBJ2-7,NA,TRBV6-5,TGTGCCAGTAGGCAGGGATCCTACGAGCAGTACTTC,CASRQGSYEQYF
NA,TRBJ1-5,NA,TRBV28,TGTGCCAGCAATTGGCCCGGGACAAATGCGCAGCATTTT,CASNWPGTNAQHF
NA,TRBJ2-3,TRBD2,TRBV19,TGTGCCAGTGTTCCTGGCGGGAGAGGGACAGATACGCAGTATTTT,CASVPGGRGTDTQYF
NA,TRBJ1-1,NA,TRBV10-1,TGCGCCAGCAGTGTGACAGTTTCGGGTGAAGCTTTCTTT,CASSVTVSGEAFF
NA,TRBJ2-7,NA,TRBV6-5,TGTGCCAGCAGTTCCCTAGCCGTTAGCTCCTACGAGCAGTACTTC,CASSSLAVSSYEQYF
NA,TRBJ2-5,TRBD2,TRBV5-6,TGTGCCAGCAGCTTGGCGGGAGCGGGATGGGGGGAGACCCAGTACTTC,CASSLAGAGWGETQYF